The 19 T cell receptor beta chains reported below all come from one sample, sequenced in a study of cytomegalovirus exposure and HLA in healthy donors. The PCR employed 60 Vbeta primers together with 13 Jbeta primers. TCRdb's copy holds only in-frame clones and misses some; the assay was immunoSEQ multiplex PCR. The table records 85,000 to 130,000 clones, 79% of them present only once. Sequencing was carried out using PBMCs. The receptor source for this set is a female donor in good health and CMV-seropositive.

There are a few counts of this clone. This rearrangement joins TRBV11-2 to TRBJ1-1, with a weak D call TRBD1 (6 bases). The ends were cut back, 9 bases at V and 5 bases at J, with 13 bases in the middle. This CDR3 region has 12 residues. The germline V gene has CDR1 SGHAT and CDR2 FQNNGV. This chain's CDR3 is CARQGRSTEAFF. DNA of the CDR3: TGTGCCAGACAGGGTCGGAGTACTGAAGCTTTCTTT.

This chain links TRBV30 with TRBJ1-2; D perhaps matches TRBD1 (5 bases). The length of the CDR3 is 10 residues. Trimming shortened V by 5 bases and J by 13 bases, and 14 bases separated the two germline ends. Germline V lookup: CDR1 GTSNPN, CDR2 SVGIG (reference sequence). CDR3 nucleotide sequence: TGTGCCTGGGGGATACGGGGGACCACCTTC. This gives the protein CAWGIRGTTF.

This chain joins TRBV7-2 and TRBJ1-3; 8 bases fit TRBD1. The V and J ends lost 0 bases and 0 bases, in that order; junction bases with no gene match: 1. The CDR3 contains 16 residues. Germline CDR1 is SGHTA and CDR2 is FQGNSA. The CDR3 region is CASSLAQGASGNTIYF. The CDR3 DNA sequence: TGTGCCAGCAGCTTAGCTCAGGGGGCCTCTGGAAACACCATATATTTT.

The rearrangement uses TRBV5-5 and TRBJ2-7; 9 bases are shared with TRBD2. The ends lost 4 bases at V and 5 bases at J; junction bases unmatched: 16. This CDR3 comprises 17 residues. CDR1 SGHKS and CDR2 YYEKEE come from the germline V gene (reference sequence). The CDR3 DNA sequence: TGTGCCAGCAGCAATCCCGGAATAGCGGGAGCCCCCAACGAGCAGTACTTC. Translating it yields CASSNPGIAGAPNEQYF.

The CDR3, as DNA: TGTGCCAGCAGGCGACTATCTGGGCGGGGGGGAAATCAAGAGACCCAGTACTTC. Translation gives CASRRLSGRGGNQETQYF. The V call is TRBV7-9, the J call TRBJ2-5; TRBD2 aligns across 9 bases. There are 18 residues in the CDR3. V shed 6 bases and J 2 bases; nucleotides not matched to a gene: 16. Germline V gene lookup returns CDR1 SEHNR and CDR2 FQNEAQ (reference sequence).

The chain couples TRBV2 to TRBJ1-2; 8 nucleotides match TRBD1. The CDR3 is made up of 12 amino acids. Germline loops: CDR1 SNHLY, CDR2 FYNNEI. With 8 bases clipped from V and 4 bases from J, the junction kept 3 bases outside the gene matches. Here the CDR3 reads CASSDRGYGYTF. The DNA for the CDR3 is TGTGCCAGCTCCGACAGGGGCTATGGCTACACCTTC.

The chain is built from TRBV5-1 and TRBJ1-1, with 7 bases identical to TRBD1. The V and J ends lost 0 bases and 2 bases, in that order; junction bases with no gene match: 7. This CDR3 contains 16 residues. CDR1 SGHRS and CDR2 YFSETQ come from the germline V gene. CDR3 residues: CASSLAMGTANTEAFF. Written as DNA, the CDR3 is TGCGCCAGCAGCTTGGCTATGGGGACAGCAAACACTGAAGCTTTCTTT.

V and J are TRBV19 and TRBJ1-1, with D unresolved. CDR1 is LNHDA, CDR2 SQIVND, per germline (reference sequence). Trimming took off 5 bases at V and 1 base at J, with 8 bases between the two ends. This CDR3 region has 13 residues. DNA of the CDR3: TGTGCCAGTAGTCTGAGGGAGAACACTGAAGCTTTCTTT. Protein sequence: CASSLRENTEAFF. Complete variable domain (other parts from reference TRBV19 and TRBJ1-1): DGGITQSPKYLFRKEGQNVTLSCEQNLNHDAMYWYRQDPGQGLRLIYYSQIVNDFQKGDIAEGYSVSREKKESFPLTVTSAQKNPTAFYLCASSLRENTEAFFGQGTRLTVV.

The sample holds one count of this clone. V gene TRBV19 combines with J gene TRBJ2-2, with TRBD2 as a possible D gene (5 bases). In germline, CDR1 is LNHDA, CDR2 SQIVND (reference sequence). Trimming took 7 bases from V and 4 from J, leaving 13 bases between them. This CDR3 comprises 14 residues. The CDR3 protein is CASKEDVATGELFF. DNA of the CDR3: TGTGCCAGTAAGGAGGACGTGGCCACCGGGGAGCTGTTTTTT.

V is TRBV5-1 and J is TRBJ2-3; TRBD2 aligns across 11 bases. Germline loops: CDR1 SGHRS, CDR2 YFSETQ. CDR3 length equals 16 residues. Losses at the gene ends were 0 bases for V and 3 bases for J; bases not matched to a gene: 3. CDR3 sequence (DNA): TGCGCCAGCAGCTTGGCCGGGACTAGCGGAACAGATACGCAGTATTTT. Encoded protein: CASSLAGTSGTDTQYF.

This rearrangement joins TRBV11-2 to TRBJ1-5; D may be TRBD1 (6 bases). This CDR3 comprises 12 residues. Germline V gene lookup returns CDR1 SGHAT and CDR2 FQNNGV. Trimming removed 4 bases from V and 9 bases from J, with 10 bases in between. CDR3 nucleotide sequence: TGTGCCAGCAGCTCCCAGGGGTTGCCCCAGCATTTT. It is translated as CASSSQGLPQHF.

The chain has TRBV15 and TRBJ2-7, with TRBD1 identical over 9 bases. The trim removed 1 base at V and 0 bases at J, leaving 1 base unmatched. Germline-derived CDR1 and CDR2 are LNHNV and YYDKDF (reference sequence). The CDR3 length is 15 residues. CDR3 sequence: CATSRVQGASYEQYF. DNA for the CDR3: TGTGCCACCAGCAGAGTACAGGGGGCCTCCTACGAGCAGTACTTC.

The J gene is TRBJ1-1, the V gene TRBV11-3; no reliable D call. CDR1 SGHNT and CDR2 YENEEA come from the germline V gene. Trimming cost V 6 bases and J 4 bases, with 12 bases left between them. This CDR3 contains 13 residues. In DNA form, the CDR3 reads TGTGCCAGCAGGCGAGGCGCGGCCACTGAAGCTTTCTTT. It is translated as CASRRGAATEAFF.

The chain uses TRBV27 and TRBJ2-7; 8 bases fit TRBD1. CDR3 length: 14 residues. Germline V gene lookup returns CDR1 MNHEY and CDR2 SMNVEV (reference sequence). J was trimmed by 2 bases and V by 6 bases; bases with no gene match: 6. In DNA form, the CDR3 reads TGTGCCAGCAGGCCCGGACAGGGCCCCTACGAGCAGTACTTC. Protein sequence: CASRPGQGPYEQYF.

The chain links TRBV7-9 to TRBJ2-1; TRBD2 matches at 12 bases. Germline values: CDR1 SEHNR, CDR2 FQNEAQ (reference sequence). V was clipped by 0 bases and J by 7 bases; unmatched bases: 10. This CDR3 is 18 amino acids long. The CDR3 protein is CASSLAITSGRPKNEQFF. CDR3 coding DNA: TGTGCCAGCAGCTTAGCAATAACTAGCGGGAGGCCCAAGAATGAGCAGTTCTTC.

The gene calls are TRBV7-9 and TRBJ2-1; TRBD2 matches at 13 bases. Germline V gene sequence: CDR1 SEHNR, CDR2 FQNEAQ (reference sequence). Trimming at V came to 5 bases and at J to 4 bases, leaving 2 bases not matched to a gene. The CDR3 covers 15 residues. The CDR3 nucleotides are TGTGCCAGCAGCCGGGGACTAGCGGGATACAATGAGCAGTTCTTC. It encodes CASSRGLAGYNEQFF.

The V and J genes are TRBV6-5 and TRBJ1-3; 7 bases agree with TRBD1. The CDR3 spans 14 residues. The junction had 6 bases not matched to a gene; V was cut back by 2 bases and J by 8 bases. Germline values: CDR1 MNHEY, CDR2 SVGAGI. The CDR3 sequence: CASSYDNRGDTIYF. The CDR3 DNA follows: TGTGCCAGCAGTTACGATAACAGGGGAGACACCATATATTTT.

This clone was detected only a few times. The chain recombines TRBV19 with TRBJ2-5; the D gene is possibly TRBD1 (5 bases). CDR3 length: 13 amino acids. Germline CDR1 LNHDA, CDR2 SQIVND (reference sequence). The V end lost 8 bases, the J end lost 7 bases, and 17 bases lay between the germline ends. The CDR3 nucleotides read TGTGCCAGTTTTAACAGGCAGTGGGCGACCCAGTACTTC. Protein product: CASFNRQWATQYF.

DNA for the CDR3: TGTGCCAGCCCTCTAAAGCGGGAGATCTACGAGCAGTACTTC. This gives the protein CASPLKREIYEQYF. V is TRBV21-1 and J is TRBJ2-7; TRBD2, the D gene given by the table, was not confirmed from the DNA. TRBV21-1 is a known pseudogene. This CDR3 contains 14 residues.